Below, 26 T cell receptor beta chains from the same sample are listed, as sequenced in a study of technical replicates of blood from a few donors. Repertoires were generated with immunoSEQ multiplex PCR, while TCRdb's copy carries only in-frame clones and drops some. Of tens of thousands of clones in the sample, under 95% were seen once. The specimen was T cells isolated from PBMCs. All receptors derive from a human donor in good health.

This clone is a singleton in its sample. Here the CDR3 reads CASSLTSGRYQETQYF. CDR3 DNA sequence: TGTGCCAGCAGCCTCACTAGCGGGAGGTACCAAGAGACCCAGTACTTC. V and J are TRBV2 and TRBJ2-5; 12 positions match TRBD2. This CDR3 is 16 amino acids long. Germline trimming cut 6 bases from V and 0 bases from J; bases unmatched to any gene: 5. CDR1 is SNHLY and CDR2 is FYNNEI in the germline V gene.

This clone was seen a few times. The CDR3 sequence: CASSLGAATEAFF. The DNA of the CDR3 is TGTGCCAGCAGCTTGGGGGCTGCCACTGAAGCTTTCTTT. The rearrangement uses TRBV7-6 and TRBJ1-1, with D tentatively TRBD1 (6 bases). The germline V and J ends were trimmed by 3 bases and 4 bases, with 9 bases remaining between them. This CDR3 is 13 amino acids long. Germline lookup yields CDR1 SGHVS and CDR2 FNYEAQ.

This clone was seen only a few times. The chain couples TRBV5-1 to TRBJ1-5, with no clear D. The CDR3 length is 13 residues. Deletions cut 4 bases from V and 4 bases from J, with 9 bases between. Germline CDR1 SGHRS, CDR2 YFSETQ. CDR3 protein: CASSPGGNQPQHF. The CDR3 bases are TGCGCCAGCAGCCCGGGAGGGAATCAGCCCCAGCATTTT.

The rearrangement links TRBV4-1 to TRBJ1-1; no firm D call. CDR1 and CDR2 from the germline V gene are MGHRA and YSYEKL. The V gene lost 1 base and the J gene lost 0 bases, with 9 bases spanning the gap. CDR3 length: 15 residues. CDR3 in amino acids: CASSQGAGMNTEAFF. The CDR3 DNA sequence: TGCGCCAGCAGCCAAGGGGCGGGGATGAACACTGAAGCTTTCTTT.

V usage is TRBV10-2 and J usage is TRBJ2-7; TRBD2 aligns across 8 bases. From germline, CDR1 is WSHSY and CDR2 SAAADI. This CDR3 is 18 amino acids long. The junction had 16 bases not matched to a gene; V was cut back by 4 bases and J by 2 bases. In DNA form, the CDR3 reads TGCGCCAGCAGTGGAGTGAGCGGGAGCCCTCTAGACCCCTACGAGCAGTACTTC. This translates into CASSGVSGSPLDPYEQYF.

V and J are TRBV21-1 and TRBJ1-4; the DNA was not used to check the table's D call, TRBD1. TRBV21-1 is a known pseudogene. This CDR3 has 17 amino acids. The CDR3 DNA follows: TGTGCCAGCAGCTCCTGGGACAGGGAGCCAACTAATGAAAAACTGTTTTTT. Translated, it gives CASSSWDREPTNEKLFF.

The chain uses TRBV7-2 and TRBJ1-2, with 7 bases that match TRBD1. Trimming removed 7 bases from V and 0 bases from J; junction bases left unmatched: 17. This CDR3 spans 18 amino acids. Germline lookup yields CDR1 SGHTA and CDR2 FQGNSA. This chain's CDR3 is CASTLSGAGGMPNYGYTF. In DNA, the CDR3 is TGTGCCAGCACCCTATCTGGGGCAGGGGGAATGCCTAACTATGGCTACACCTTC.

This clone was recorded only once. The chain combines TRBV21-1 with TRBJ2-3; no check of the table's D call, TRBD2, against the DNA was made. TRBV21-1 is a recognized pseudogene. The CDR3 length is 16 residues. CDR3: CASSKEASGVQDTQYF. CDR3 nucleotides: TGTGCCAGCAGCAAAGAAGCGAGCGGGGTACAAGATACGCAGTATTTT.

The chain is built from TRBV2 and TRBJ2-5; 9 nucleotides match TRBD2. The CDR3 consists of 21 residues. J gave up 1 base and V 2 bases, and 20 bases lay outside the gene matches. Germline V lookup: CDR1 SNHLY, CDR2 FYNNEI. Here the CDR3 DNA reads TGTGCCAGCAGTGAAATAGGGACTAGCATAATTAAGCTTAATGCCCAAGAGACCCAGTACTTC. It specifies CASSEIGTSIIKLNAQETQYF.

In this sample, this clone turned up once. The rearrangement uses TRBV6-1 and TRBJ2-3; D is unresolved. In germline, CDR1 is MNHNS, CDR2 SASEGT. Trimming shortened V by 4 bases and J by 1 base, and 6 bases separated the two germline ends. CDR3 length: 13 residues. The CDR3 nucleotides are TGTGCCAGCAGTGCACTCCGCACAGATACGCAGTATTTT. Its translation is CASSALRTDTQYF.

The chain has TRBV11-2 and TRBJ2-7; no definite D call. Germline lookup yields CDR1 SGHAT and CDR2 FQNNGV. This CDR3 contains 15 residues. V lost 0 bases and J 4 bases, leaving 13 bases between the germline ends. The CDR3 protein is CASSLDQYFKYEQYF. CDR3 DNA sequence: TGTGCCAGCAGCTTAGACCAGTATTTCAAATACGAGCAGTACTTC. Complete variable domain (other parts from reference TRBV11-2 and TRBJ2-7): EAGVAQSPRYKIIEKRQSVAFWCNPISGHATLYWYQQILGQGPKLLIQFQNNGVVDDSQLPKDRFSAERLKGVDSTLKIQPAKLEDSAVYLCASSLDQYFKYEQYFGPGTRLTVT.

The rearrangement links TRBV4-1 to TRBJ1-5; maybe TRBD1 (5 bases). Per the germline V gene, CDR1 is MGHRA and CDR2 is YSYEKL. The CDR3 loop spans 15 amino acids. Trimming stripped 1 base from V and 4 bases from J, with 11 bases between. The CDR3 protein is CASSQVRSGNQPQHF. CDR3 nucleotides: TGCGCCAGCAGCCAAGTTAGGTCAGGGAATCAGCCCCAGCATTTT.

The chain uses TRBV7-2 and TRBJ1-5; D call uncertain. Trimming stripped 5 bases from V and 4 bases from J, with 12 bases between. The length of the CDR3 is 14 residues. Germline CDR1 reads SGHTA; CDR2 reads FQGNSA. The chain's CDR3 is CASSPPPGNQPQHF. The CDR3 coding sequence is TGTGCCAGCAGCCCCCCCCCGGGGAATCAGCCCCAGCATTTT.

V usage is TRBV14 and J usage is TRBJ2-7, with a possible D match to TRBD1 (5 bases). The CDR3 is made up of 12 amino acids. Per the germline V gene, CDR1 is SGHDN and CDR2 is FVKESK. V was shortened by 4 bases and J by 9 bases, with 13 bases between the two germline ends. This chain's CDR3 is CASSPERQRQYF. CDR3 nucleotide sequence: TGTGCCAGCAGCCCAGAACGACAGCGGCAGTACTTC.

The genes are TRBV28 and TRBJ2-7, with TRBD1 matching over 9 bases. Germline V gene data show CDR1 as MDHEN and CDR2 as SYDVKM. The CDR3 sequence is 18 residues long. Germline trimming cut 9 bases from V and 1 base from J; bases unmatched to any gene: 19. CDR3 sequence (DNA): TGTGCCAGTACCGGGCAATCACAGGGGGCAGGAAGGTCCTACGAGCAGTACTTC. It translates to CASTGQSQGAGRSYEQYF.

V gene TRBV7-8 combines with J gene TRBJ2-7, with TRBD1 identical over 9 bases. Germline CDR1 reads SGHVS; CDR2 reads FQNEAQ. J gave up 4 bases and V 5 bases, and 6 bases lay outside the gene matches. CDR3 length equals 14 residues. The CDR3: CASSGGQGKYEQYF. The CDR3 DNA follows: TGTGCCAGCAGCGGGGGACAGGGAAAATACGAGCAGTACTTC. Based on the CDR3 plus reference TRBV7-8 and TRBJ2-7, the full variable domain is GAGVSQSPRYKVAKRGQDVALRCDPISGHVSLFWYQQALGQGPEFLTYFQNEAQLDKSGLPSDRFFAERPEGSVSTLKIQRTQQEDSAVYLCASSGGQGKYEQYFGPGTRLTVT.

The chain combines TRBV30 with TRBJ1-2; 7 bases agree with TRBD1. The CDR3 loop spans 14 amino acids. The trim removed 3 bases at V and 5 bases at J, leaving 9 bases unmatched. CDR1 GTSNPN and CDR2 SVGIG come from the germline V gene (reference sequence). DNA for the CDR3: TGTGCCTGGAGGACCCCAGGGGGAAGATATGGCTACACCTTC. Amino acids: CAWRTPGGRYGYTF.

The rearrangement uses TRBV9 and TRBJ2-6; 9 bases match TRBD2. The V segment lost 0 bases and the J segment 3 bases; nucleotides outside the gene matches: 13. In germline, CDR1 is SGDLS, CDR2 YYNGEE. The CDR3 extends over 20 amino acids. CDR3 residues: CASSVADSGRLFRGANVLTF. CDR3 DNA: TGTGCCAGCAGCGTAGCTGACAGCGGGAGGCTTTTCCGTGGGGCCAACGTCCTGACTTTC.

The J gene is TRBJ2-1, the V gene TRBV4-1, with 7 bases fitting TRBD1. The junction had 5 bases not matched to a gene; V was cut back by 2 bases and J by 4 bases. CDR1 is MGHRA and CDR2 is YSYEKL in the germline V gene. CDR3 length equals 15 residues. The CDR3 nucleotides read TGCGCCAGCAGCCAATACCGGGACAGTTACAATGAGCAGTTCTTC. It codes for CASSQYRDSYNEQFF.

In this sample, this clone turned up once. Here the CDR3 reads CASSFGVGGAGELFF. CDR3 bases: TGTGCCAGCAGCTTCGGGGTAGGGGGGGCCGGGGAGCTGTTTTTT. This chain links TRBV7-2 with TRBJ2-2, with TRBD2 as a possible D gene (7 bases). The CDR3 sequence is 15 residues long. Deletions cut 3 bases from V and 6 bases from J, with 14 bases between. CDR1 is SGHTA and CDR2 is FQGNSA in the germline V gene. Together with reference TRBV7-2 and TRBJ2-2, the CDR3 gives the full variable domain: GAGVSQSPSNKVTEKGKDVELRCDPISGHTALYWYRQSLGQGLEFLIYFQGNSAPDKSGLPSDRFSAERTGGSVSTLTIQRTQQEDSAVYLCASSFGVGGAGELFFGEGSRLTVL.

The V and J genes are TRBV29-1 and TRBJ1-3; no clear D gene. The V and J ends lost 2 bases and 2 bases respectively, with 10 bases between them. This CDR3 region has 14 residues. Germline V gives CDR1 SQVTM, CDR2 ANQGSEA. For the CDR3, the DNA is TGCAGCGTTGAACGGCGGAAACCTGGAAACACCATATATTTT. Translating it yields CSVERRKPGNTIYF. Complete variable domain (other parts from reference TRBV29-1 and TRBJ1-3): SAVISQKPSRDICQRGTSLTIQCQVDSQVTMMFWYRQQPGQSLTLIATANQGSEATYESGFVIDKFPISRPNLTFSTLTVSNMSPEDSSIYLCSVERRKPGNTIYFGEGSWLTVV.

The rearrangement links TRBV15 to TRBJ1-4, with 7 bases identical to TRBD1. Trimming at V came to 5 bases and at J to 0 bases, leaving 6 bases not matched to a gene. The CDR3 covers 16 residues. CDR1 is LNHNV and CDR2 is YYDKDF in the germline V gene (reference sequence). CDR3 amino acids: CATSAEGAPTNEKLFF. The DNA for the CDR3 is TGTGCCACCAGCGCCGAGGGGGCGCCAACTAATGAAAAACTGTTTTTT.

The chain employs TRBV7-9 and TRBJ2-2, with 12 bases identical to TRBD2. Germline V lookup: CDR1 SEHNR, CDR2 FQNEAQ (reference sequence). The CDR3 extends over 16 amino acids. V was clipped by 5 bases and J by 2 bases; unmatched bases: 3. As DNA, the CDR3 is TGTGCCAGCAGCCGACTAGCGGGAGTTAACACCGGGGAGCTGTTTTTT. Residues: CASSRLAGVNTGELFF.

This chain uses TRBV29-1 with TRBJ1-2; the D is unclear. The V end was cut by 5 bases, the J end by 4 bases, with 14 bases between. This CDR3 region has 13 residues. Germline values: CDR1 SQVTM, CDR2 ANQGSEA. The CDR3 DNA is TGCAGCGTTCGCGGAGGGTCGGGCTATGGCTACACCTTC. Protein sequence: CSVRGGSGYGYTF.

The chain has TRBV28 and TRBJ2-2; 16 bases fit TRBD2. The CDR3 contains 17 residues. Germline loops: CDR1 MDHEN, CDR2 SYDVKM. V was pared by 5 bases and J by 4 bases, with 4 bases of the junction left unmatched. The CDR3 loop reads CASSGGLAGGSTGELFF. CDR3 DNA: TGTGCCAGCAGTGGGGGACTAGCGGGAGGGAGCACCGGGGAGCTGTTTTTT. Filled out from reference TRBV28 and TRBJ2-2, the complete variable domain reads DVKVTQSSRYLVKRTGEKVFLECVQDMDHENMFWYRQDPGLGLRLIYFSYDVKMKEKGDIPEGYSVSREKKERFSLILESASTNQTSMYLCASSGGLAGGSTGELFFGEGSRLTVL.

The chain uses TRBV5-4 and TRBJ2-5; 14 nucleotides line up with TRBD2. Per germline, CDR1 SGHNT and CDR2 YYREEE (reference sequence). This CDR3 has 17 residues. V lost 4 bases and J lost 6; bases outside the gene matches: 11. The CDR3 DNA follows: TGTGCCAGCAGCCAGACCGGGACTAGCGGGGGAATAAAGACCCAGTACTTC. It codes for CASSQTGTSGGIKTQYF.